This T cell receptor beta chain comes out of a study of shared clonotypes between healthy human individuals. Trimming removed 4 bases at V and 0 bases at J, with 2 bases between. Germline V gene sequence: CDR1 GTSNPN, CDR2 SVGIG (reference sequence). CDR3 length: 11 amino acids. Each subset's genomic DNA was split evenly across several immunoSEQ plates. The table came from immunoSEQ multiplex PCR; TCRdb's copy has only in-frame clones and leaves some out. The sample shows about 1.5 million clones, about 98% of them seen only once. The donors, healthy adults who were HIV-negative, had experienced no recent acute infections or vaccinations. Details on this clone: The sample carries other DNA sequences with the same CDR3.

The chain is built from TRBV30 and TRBJ2-3; no definite D call. The sequenced material came from naive CD4+ T cells sorted from blood. This sample's subset: CD45RA+ positively selected. This TCR was recovered from a man aged 30 to 39 in good health. CDR3 in DNA: TGTGCCTGGACTAGCACAGATACGCAGTATTTT. This translates into CAWTSTDTQYF.